These 23 T cell receptor beta chains share one sample of origin, sequenced in a study of blood T cell repertoires in COVID-19. The assay was immunoSEQ multiplex PCR, and TCRdb's table has in-frame clones only and misses some. Among about 230,000 clones listed, roughly 90% were seen once. Sequenced input: PBMCs or T cells enriched from blood (not recorded which). The origin of the receptors is a woman between 25 and 40 years old with acute COVID-19.

V gene TRBV30 combines with J gene TRBJ1-6, with D unresolved. The CDR3 spans 12 residues. The germline gives CDR1 GTSNPN, CDR2 SVGIG (reference sequence). This CDR3 is CALGRLNSPLHF. The CDR3 DNA is TGTGCGCTGGGCCGACTAAATTCACCCCTCCACTTT.

The table lists this clone with a count of one. The chain carries TRBV7-2 and TRBJ2-7; no definite D call. This CDR3 comprises 14 residues. Trimming took off 8 bases at V and 0 bases at J, with 14 bases between the two ends. Per germline, CDR1 SGHTA and CDR2 FQGNSA. In nucleotides, the CDR3 is TGTGCCAGCCTAAGACTGCCGAGCTCCTACGAGCAGTACTTC. Protein sequence: CASLRLPSSYEQYF.

This clone was found a few times. V gene TRBV5-4 combines with J gene TRBJ2-3; 10 nucleotides align to TRBD2. This CDR3 is 15 amino acids long. The germline CDR1 and CDR2 sequences are SGHNT and YYREEE (reference sequence). The V gene end was trimmed by 2 bases and the J gene end by 5 bases; junction bases not matched to a gene: 5. The DNA for the CDR3 is TGTGCCAGCAGCTTAGCGGGGGGGCAGAAAGATACGCAGTATTTT. Translating gives CASSLAGGQKDTQYF.

The CDR3 region has the DNA TGCGCCAGCAGCGTCCAGAGGGTGAACACTGAAGCTTTCTTT. This gives the protein CASSVQRVNTEAFF. The chain recombines TRBV10-1 with TRBJ1-1, with D hard to call. Between the trimmed V and J ends, which lost 6 bases and 0 bases, there was a span of 11 bases. Per the germline V gene, CDR1 is WNHNN and CDR2 is SYGVQD (reference sequence). The CDR3 loop spans 14 amino acids.

The chain links TRBV28 to TRBJ1-3; no reliable D call. The germline V gene has CDR1 MDHEN and CDR2 SYDVKM. Trimming cost V 2 bases and J 8 bases, with 19 bases left between them. The CDR3 runs to 16 residues. CDR3 nucleotide sequence: TGTGCCAGCAGTTTACGGCGAGGAAATTTTATGGACACCATATATTTT. This gives the protein CASSLRRGNFMDTIYF.

The genes are TRBV25-1 and TRBJ2-3, with 9 bases matching TRBD2. The CDR3 spans 18 residues. Trimming cost V 1 base and J 0 bases; bases outside gene matches: 8. Germline CDR1 and CDR2: MGHDK and SYGVNS. Written as DNA, the CDR3 is TGTGCCAGCAGTGAATTGGATAGCGGGGGCCTAAGCACAGATACGCAGTATTTT. It encodes CASSELDSGGLSTDTQYF.

A single count supports this clone. J is TRBJ1-1 and V is TRBV19, with D hard to call. V gave up 6 bases and J gave up 0 bases, with 11 bases separating them. CDR3 length equals 14 residues. Germline CDR1 LNHDA, CDR2 SQIVND (reference sequence). The CDR3 sequence is CASRSGPLNTEAFF. The CDR3 DNA reads TGTGCCAGTAGAAGCGGCCCTCTGAACACTGAAGCTTTCTTT.

This clone was found a few times. The chain recombines TRBV6-1 with TRBJ1-1, with TRBD1 matching 12 bases. CDR3 length: 15 amino acids. Germline V lookup: CDR1 MNHNS, CDR2 SASEGT. V shed 2 bases and J 10 bases; nucleotides not matched to a gene: 8. This CDR3 reads CASSELGTGGIGAFF. DNA for the CDR3: TGTGCCAGCAGTGAATTGGGGACAGGGGGCATCGGAGCTTTCTTT.

This sequence joins TRBV5-1 and TRBJ1-1; 7 bases are a match to TRBD1. This CDR3 is built from 16 residues. Trimming cost V 6 bases and J 3 bases; bases outside gene matches: 14. The germline V gene encodes CDR1 SGHRS and CDR2 YFSETQ. This chain's CDR3 is CASTSQGTIRDTEAFF. CDR3 coding DNA: TGCGCCAGCACCTCACAGGGGACAATTCGAGACACTGAAGCTTTCTTT.

The J gene is TRBJ2-7, the V gene TRBV14, with 9 nucleotides matching TRBD1. CDR1 is SGHDN and CDR2 is FVKESK in the germline V gene. The CDR3 runs to 16 residues. The V and J ends lost 4 bases and 3 bases, in that order; junction bases with no gene match: 10. The CDR3 spells CASSPLQGAKGYEQYF. The CDR3 region has the DNA TGTGCCAGCAGCCCTTTACAGGGGGCTAAGGGCTACGAGCAGTACTTC.

V usage is TRBV11-3 and J usage is TRBJ2-3, with a weak D call TRBD2 (5 bases). CDR1 and CDR2 (germline): SGHNT, YENEEA. The CDR3 spans 14 residues. V lost 10 bases and J 4 bases, leaving 18 bases between the germline ends. The CDR3 spells CAIEEAYRPDTQYF. The CDR3 DNA reads TGTGCCATCGAGGAGGCGTACCGCCCAGATACGCAGTATTTT.

This chain links TRBV7-9 with TRBJ2-7; D is perhaps TRBD1 (5 bases). With 1 base removed from V and 3 bases from J, the gap between germline ends came to 10 bases. CDR1 and CDR2 from the germline V gene are SEHNR and FQNEAQ (reference sequence). The CDR3 loop spans 14 amino acids. DNA for the CDR3: TGTGCCAGCAGCTTAGTAATAGGGGACTACGAGCAGTACTTC. Translation: CASSLVIGDYEQYF.

The CDR3 here is CASSSGGGTDTQYF. The CDR3 nucleotides read TGTGCCAGCTCTTCGGGGGGAGGCACAGATACGCAGTATTTT. The rearrangement uses TRBV6-5 and TRBJ2-3; 7 bases fit TRBD2. Germline CDR1 is MNHEY and CDR2 is SVGAGI. This CDR3 region has 14 residues. The V and J ends lost 8 bases and 1 base, in that order; junction bases with no gene match: 6.

J is TRBJ2-1 and V is TRBV5-1; TRBD2 agrees at 10 bases. This CDR3 comprises 15 residues. With V trimmed by 0 bases and J by 7 bases, 4 bases remained unmatched. CDR1 and CDR2 (germline): SGHRS, YFSETQ. The CDR3 loop is CASSLGASGGNEQFF. The CDR3 DNA follows: TGCGCCAGCAGCTTGGGGGCTAGCGGGGGAAATGAGCAGTTCTTC.

The rearrangement uses TRBV7-3 and TRBJ2-1; 8 bases are shared with TRBD2. CDR1 and CDR2 from the germline V gene are SGHTA and FQGTGA. The J segment lost 5 bases and the V segment lost 4 bases, leaving 13 bases of the junction unmatched. The CDR3 contains 17 residues. DNA of the CDR3: TGTGCCAGCAGCTCCCTCGGCGCGGGGGGTGGCCACAATGAGCAGTTCTTC. Translation gives CASSSLGAGGGHNEQFF.

This chain connects TRBV12-5 to TRBJ1-1; D is undetermined. The V and J ends lost 1 base and 4 bases respectively, with 13 bases between them. CDR1 LGHNT and CDR2 FRNRAP come from the germline V gene. The CDR3 runs to 15 residues. CDR3 residues: CASGLAREGGTEAFF. In DNA, the CDR3 is TGTGCTAGTGGTTTGGCGCGGGAAGGCGGCACTGAAGCTTTCTTT.

CDR3 sequence (DNA): TGTGCCAGCAGCTTCATCAGAGGGGGCGGCTATGGCTACACCTTC. Translating gives CASSFIRGGGYGYTF. V is TRBV7-2 and J is TRBJ1-2, with TRBD1 matching 7 bases. The CDR3 covers 15 residues. V trimming: 3 bases; J trimming: 4 bases; junction bases outside the gene matches: 8. From germline, CDR1 is SGHTA and CDR2 FQGNSA.

The chain combines TRBV10-1 with TRBJ2-3; 9 positions agree with TRBD2. Germline CDR1 reads WNHNN; CDR2 reads SYGVQD (reference sequence). V lost 5 bases, J lost 2 bases, and 5 bases stayed unmatched. The CDR3 is 15 residues long. CDR3 nucleotides: TGCGCCAGCAGTAAAACTAGCGGGCCCACAGATACGCAGTATTTT. It encodes CASSKTSGPTDTQYF.

The J gene is TRBJ1-3, the V gene TRBV11-2; perhaps TRBD1 as D (5 bases). CDR1 and CDR2 (germline): SGHAT, FQNNGV. V lost 0 bases, J lost 9 bases, and 15 bases lay in between. This CDR3 spans 15 amino acids. The CDR3 loop reads CASSLEGRLGSTIYF. CDR3 bases: TGTGCCAGCAGCTTAGAGGGACGCCTCGGGAGCACCATATATTTT. Combining the CDR3 with reference TRBV11-2 and TRBJ1-3 gives the whole variable domain EAGVAQSPRYKIIEKRQSVAFWCNPISGHATLYWYQQILGQGPKLLIQFQNNGVVDDSQLPKDRFSAERLKGVDSTLKIQPAKLEDSAVYLCASSLEGRLGSTIYFGEGSWLTVV.

V and J are TRBV30 and TRBJ1-2, with 9 bases matching TRBD1. V was pared by 5 bases and J by 2 bases, with 3 bases of the junction left unmatched. The germline V gene has CDR1 GTSNPN and CDR2 SVGIG (reference sequence). CDR3 length equals 13 residues. CDR3 nucleotide sequence: TGTGCCTGGTCGACAGGGGGAAACTATGGCTACACCTTC. Translation: CAWSTGGNYGYTF.

J is TRBJ1-2 and V is TRBV9; possibly TRBD1 for D (6 bases). Trimming took off 0 bases at V and 6 bases at J, with 15 bases between the two ends. The CDR3 runs 15 residues. CDR1 SGDLS and CDR2 YYNGEE come from the germline V gene. This chain's CDR3 is CASSVAGGLLDGYTF. The CDR3 DNA reads TGTGCCAGCAGCGTAGCGGGGGGGCTTCTAGATGGCTACACCTTC.

The chain links TRBV7-3 to TRBJ2-4; 12 bases match TRBD1. V shed 1 base and J 8 bases; nucleotides not matched to a gene: 3. The CDR3 consists of 15 residues. Germline lookup yields CDR1 SGHTA and CDR2 FQGTGA. The CDR3 DNA is TGTGCCAGCAGCTTAAGGGACAGGGGGCTTGACATTCAGTACTTC. This codes for CASSLRDRGLDIQYF.

This rearrangement joins TRBV25-1 to TRBJ1-6, with 7 bases aligning to TRBD1. V shed 2 bases and J 10 bases; nucleotides not matched to a gene: 5. This CDR3 comprises 14 residues. Germline CDR1 is MGHDK and CDR2 is SYGVNS. As DNA, the CDR3 is TGTGCCAGCAGTGAACGGAGGGGGCAATCACCCCTCCACTTT. Protein product: CASSERRGQSPLHF.